These 30 T cell receptor beta chains came from one sample sequenced in a study of cytomegalovirus exposure and HLA in healthy donors. Profiled with immunoSEQ multiplex PCR; TCRdb holds only in-frame clones, not every one. Here the sample spans about 150,000 clones, 86% being singletons. Sequencing was performed on PBMCs. The receptor set was obtained from a human donor in good health.

The CDR3 DNA sequence: TGTGCCAGCAGCCTTGGACAGGGATATCAGCCCCAGCATTTT. This gives the protein CASSLGQGYQPQHF. This chain connects TRBV11-2 to TRBJ1-5, with 8 bases lining up with TRBD1. The CDR3 sequence is 14 residues long. The germline gives CDR1 SGHAT, CDR2 FQNNGV. The junction had 5 bases not matched to a gene; V was cut back by 5 bases and J by 5 bases.

The rearrangement links TRBV7-2 to TRBJ2-1, with D perhaps matching TRBD1 (6 bases). This CDR3 is 14 amino acids long. In germline, CDR1 is SGHTA, CDR2 FQGNSA. V was pared by 1 base and J by 4 bases, with 8 bases between. CDR3 nucleotide sequence: TGTGCCAGCAGCTTAGGGACAGCGTACAATGAGCAGTTCTTC. Residues: CASSLGTAYNEQFF.

The genes are TRBV7-9 and TRBJ2-7; maybe TRBD1 (5 bases). Trimming shortened V by 5 bases and J by 3 bases, and 14 bases separated the two germline ends. Germline V CDR1 and CDR2: SEHNR, FQNEAQ (reference sequence). The CDR3 covers 14 residues. CDR3 DNA sequence: TGTGCCAGCAGCCTAGGCACAGGATACTACGAGCAGTACTTC. This codes for CASSLGTGYYEQYF. Full variable domain (outside the CDR3, taken from reference TRBV7-9 and TRBJ2-7): DTGVSQNPRHKITKRGQNVTFRCDPISEHNRLYWYRQTLGQGPEFLTYFQNEAQLEKSRLLSDRFSAERPKGSFSTLEIQRTEQGDSAMYLCASSLGTGYYEQYFGPGTRLTVT.

The CDR3 is CASRPGGNTEAFF. In DNA, the CDR3 is TGCGCCAGCAGACCAGGGGGGAACACTGAAGCTTTCTTT. V usage is TRBV5-1 and J usage is TRBJ1-1, with 7 bases that match TRBD1. The CDR3 has 13 residues. Germline V CDR1 and CDR2: SGHRS, YFSETQ. Trimming cost V 5 bases and J 1 base; bases outside gene matches: 2.

The V call is TRBV4-1, the J call TRBJ1-3; D is uncertain. This CDR3 contains 15 residues. V shed 0 bases and J shed 5 bases, with 11 bases lying between them. The germline V gene has CDR1 MGHRA and CDR2 YSYEKL. The CDR3, as DNA: TGCGCCAGCAGCCAAGAAGCGGCGGGAAGAAACACCATATATTTT. This translates into CASSQEAAGRNTIYF.

This clone appeared once. V and J are TRBV5-1 and TRBJ2-7; TRBD2 might be the D (6 bases). The CDR3 totals 13 residues. Looked up from germline, CDR1 is SGHRS and CDR2 is YFSETQ. Trimming cost V 7 bases and J 2 bases, with 13 bases left between them. The CDR3 bases are TGCGCCAGCCGATCAACGGGGGCCTACGAGCAGTACTTC. Translation gives CASRSTGAYEQYF.

The chain carries TRBV5-1 and TRBJ1-1; a possible D gene is TRBD1 (5 bases). CDR1 SGHRS and CDR2 YFSETQ come from the germline V gene. CDR3 size: 17 residues. The V and J ends lost 2 bases and 1 base respectively, with 18 bases between them. This CDR3 is CASSFGRVMATNTEAFF. The DNA for the CDR3 is TGCGCCAGCAGCTTTGGCAGGGTCATGGCAACGAACACTGAAGCTTTCTTT. Full variable domain (missing parts from reference TRBV5-1 and TRBJ1-1): KAGVTQTPRYLIKTRGQQVTLSCSPISGHRSVSWYQQTPGQGLQFLFEYFSETQRNKGNFPGRFSGRQFSNSRSEMNVSTLELGDSALYLCASSFGRVMATNTEAFFGQGTRLTVV.

V and J are TRBV5-1 and TRBJ2-7; the D gene is possibly TRBD2 (5 bases). V was shortened by 0 bases and J by 9 bases, with 19 bases between the two germline ends. The CDR3 contains 15 residues. Germline V gives CDR1 SGHRS, CDR2 YFSETQ. The DNA of the CDR3 is TGCGCCAGCAGCTTGGCCGTGGGAGAGAATAGTCCGCAGTACTTC. Protein sequence: CASSLAVGENSPQYF.

This chain links TRBV28 with TRBJ2-7; 7 nucleotides match TRBD2. Germline CDR1 is MDHEN and CDR2 is SYDVKM. The trim removed 3 bases at V and 3 bases at J, leaving 14 bases unmatched. The length of the CDR3 is 17 residues. CDR3 in DNA: TGTGCCAGCAGTTTTCTTCCCGGGGGACTACGTGACTACGAGCAGTACTTC. Its translation: CASSFLPGGLRDYEQYF. The entire variable domain, with the rest obtained from reference TRBV28 and TRBJ2-7, is as follows: DVKVTQSSRYLVKRTGEKVFLECVQDMDHENMFWYRQDPGLGLRLIYFSYDVKMKEKGDIPEGYSVSREKKERFSLILESASTNQTSMYLCASSFLPGGLRDYEQYFGPGTRLTVT.

The CDR3 sequence: CASSHYNEQFF. Here the CDR3 DNA reads TGTGCCAGCAGTCACTACAATGAGCAGTTCTTC. The rearrangement uses TRBV28 and TRBJ2-1; D call uncertain. This CDR3 is 11 amino acids long. Germline CDR1 reads MDHEN; CDR2 reads SYDVKM. Trimming shortened V by 5 bases and J by 3 bases, and 2 bases separated the two germline ends.

The rearrangement links TRBV6-6 to TRBJ2-3; 8 bases fit TRBD2. This CDR3 contains 15 residues. Germline-derived CDR1 and CDR2 are MNHNY and SVGAGI (reference sequence). Trimming cost V 11 bases and J 4 bases; bases outside gene matches: 14. CDR3 amino acids: CACTDPNGGADTQYF. For the CDR3, the DNA is TGTGCCTGCACGGACCCCAACGGGGGGGCAGATACGCAGTATTTT.

This sequence joins TRBV10-3 and TRBJ2-7; 12 bases are a match to TRBD2. Germline assignment: CDR1 ENHRY and CDR2 SYGVKD. V gave up 4 bases and J gave up 2 bases; unmatched junction bases: 6. The CDR3 extends over 16 amino acids. The CDR3 DNA sequence: TGTGCCATCAGTGCGGGTACTAGCGGGAGGACCTACGAGCAGTACTTC. This sequence encodes CAISAGTSGRTYEQYF.

This chain joins TRBV7-9 and TRBJ1-6, with 8 bases that match TRBD1. This CDR3 is 19 amino acids long. Germline V lookup: CDR1 SEHNR, CDR2 FQNEAQ (reference sequence). Trimming cost V 4 bases and J 7 bases; bases outside gene matches: 18. The CDR3 loop is CASSSVQWETGGTNSPLHF. The CDR3 DNA reads TGTGCCAGCAGCTCCGTACAATGGGAAACAGGGGGAACGAATTCACCCCTCCACTTT.

The genes are TRBV29-1 and TRBJ2-1; D perhaps matches TRBD2 (6 bases). CDR3 length: 16 amino acids. V lost 3 bases and J 9 bases, leaving 24 bases between the germline ends. Germline values: CDR1 SQVTM, CDR2 ANQGSEA. In DNA form, the CDR3 reads TGCAGCGTTGATTTATTTGGGACTCAGCCTGTAAGTGAGCAGTTCTTC. It is translated as CSVDLFGTQPVSEQFF.

Here the CDR3 reads CAWTTAGNTIYF. CDR3 nucleotide sequence: TGTGCCTGGACGACAGCTGGAAACACCATATATTTT. V is TRBV30 and J is TRBJ1-3; a weak D match, TRBD1 (5 bases). The V end lost 4 bases, the J end lost 2 bases, and 6 bases lay between the germline ends. The CDR3 loop spans 12 amino acids. CDR1 is GTSNPN and CDR2 is SVGIG in the germline V gene (reference sequence).

The V call is TRBV5-1, the J call TRBJ1-1, with D possibly TRBD1 on 5 matching bases. The CDR3 runs to 12 residues. Germline lookup yields CDR1 SGHRS and CDR2 YFSETQ. V dropped 7 bases and J dropped 9 bases, with 16 bases sitting between them. As DNA, the CDR3 is TGCGCCAGCGGAGACAAGGGGAGGCAAGCTTTCTTT. This sequence encodes CASGDKGRQAFF.

This sequence joins TRBV5-1 and TRBJ2-2, with D possibly TRBD2 on 6 matching bases. Deletions cut 3 bases from V and 6 bases from J, with 18 bases between. Germline-derived CDR1 and CDR2 are SGHRS and YFSETQ. The CDR3 loop spans 16 amino acids. CDR3 amino acids: CASSSRGDSWAGELFF. In DNA form, the CDR3 reads TGCGCCAGCAGCTCCAGAGGGGACTCTTGGGCCGGGGAGCTGTTTTTT.

The chain couples TRBV29-1 to TRBJ2-3; the D gene is possibly TRBD1 (6 bases). Trimming removed 7 bases at V and 2 bases at J, with 13 bases between. Looked up from germline, CDR1 is SQVTM and CDR2 is ANQGSEA. The length of the CDR3 is 13 residues. In DNA, the CDR3 is TGCAGCGCTGGGACAAAGCTCACAGATACGCAGTATTTT. Amino acid sequence: CSAGTKLTDTQYF.

This clone appeared a single time. This rearrangement joins TRBV5-4 to TRBJ2-3; 11 positions match TRBD2. The CDR3 runs 15 residues. Germline trimming cut 0 bases from V and 5 bases from J; bases unmatched to any gene: 2. Germline V gene lookup returns CDR1 SGHNT and CDR2 YYREEE (reference sequence). CDR3 protein: CASSLAGTSGDTQYF. CDR3 DNA: TGTGCCAGCAGCTTGGCTGGGACTAGCGGAGATACGCAGTATTTT.

This clone showed up just once. The rearrangement joins TRBV18 to TRBJ1-2, with TRBD1 matching 8 bases. Germline CDR1 reads KGHSH; CDR2 reads LQKENI. CDR3 length: 19 residues. With 3 bases clipped from V and 0 bases from J, the junction kept 15 bases outside the gene matches. DNA of the CDR3: TGTGCCAGCTCACCGGGCTCCGGGACAGGATATAAAGCTAACTATGGCTACACCTTC. Its protein is CASSPGSGTGYKANYGYTF.

This rearrangement joins TRBV5-8 to TRBJ2-7; D gene unclear. Trimming pared 0 bases from V and 3 bases from J, leaving 10 bases between. CDR1 is SGHTS, CDR2 YDEGEE, per germline. There are 14 residues in the CDR3. The CDR3 is CASSLEPGIYEQYF. CDR3 bases: TGTGCCAGCAGCTTGGAACCAGGCATCTACGAGCAGTACTTC.

J is TRBJ1-1 and V is TRBV7-9; 7 bases match TRBD1. Germline V CDR1 and CDR2: SEHNR, FQNEAQ (reference sequence). This CDR3 is built from 15 residues. Trimming cost V 4 bases and J 10 bases; bases outside gene matches: 15. CDR3 loop: CASSYPPTGWDRAFF. The CDR3 DNA sequence: TGTGCCAGCAGCTATCCGCCAACAGGGTGGGACAGAGCTTTCTTT.

As to this clone: The same CDR3 also results from other DNA sequences found in this sample. The chain joins TRBV5-1 to TRBJ1-1; 8 bases agree with TRBD1. Germline V gives CDR1 SGHRS, CDR2 YFSETQ. The J segment lost 1 base and the V segment lost 3 bases, leaving 2 bases of the junction unmatched. There are 14 residues in the CDR3. As DNA, the CDR3 is TGCGCCAGCAGCTCCGGACAGGGGAACACTGAAGCTTTCTTT. Amino acid sequence: CASSSGQGNTEAFF.

DNA for the CDR3: TGCGCCAGCAGCTTTTATGGGCTAAGCTACGAGCAGTACTTC. Residues: CASSFYGLSYEQYF. V and J are TRBV5-1 and TRBJ2-7; D is unresolved. The V gene lost 2 bases and the J gene lost 3 bases, with 12 bases spanning the gap. This CDR3 is 14 amino acids long. Germline-derived CDR1 and CDR2 are SGHRS and YFSETQ.

The chain links TRBV11-2 to TRBJ2-7, with 10 bases lining up with TRBD1. Germline CDR1 is SGHAT and CDR2 is FQNNGV. V lost 5 bases, J lost 3 bases, and 4 bases stayed unmatched. The CDR3 covers 14 residues. The CDR3 sequence is CASSLGQGVYEQYF. In nucleotides, the CDR3 is TGTGCCAGCAGCCTCGGACAGGGGGTCTACGAGCAGTACTTC.

The chain uses TRBV28 and TRBJ2-7; TRBD2 agrees at 9 bases. Germline CDR1 MDHEN, CDR2 SYDVKM. This CDR3 contains 15 residues. V was clipped by 1 base and J by 2 bases; unmatched bases: 3. This CDR3 reads CASSLSLAGAYEQYF. In DNA, the CDR3 is TGTGCCAGCAGTTTATCTTTAGCGGGGGCCTACGAGCAGTACTTC. The full variable domain, rest sourced from reference TRBV28 and TRBJ2-7, is DVKVTQSSRYLVKRTGEKVFLECVQDMDHENMFWYRQDPGLGLRLIYFSYDVKMKEKGDIPEGYSVSREKKERFSLILESASTNQTSMYLCASSLSLAGAYEQYFGPGTRLTVT.

This clone was counted a single time. The chain has TRBV6-8 and TRBJ1-1; perhaps TRBD1 as D (6 bases). This CDR3 contains 18 residues. Germline CDR1 is MNHGY and CDR2 is SAAAGT. V was pared by 0 bases and J by 0 bases, with 17 bases between. The CDR3 spells CASSYSRSSTGLNTEAFF. The CDR3 DNA follows: TGTGCCAGCAGTTACTCGAGATCCAGCACAGGGTTGAACACTGAAGCTTTCTTT.

This clone showed up many times. The J gene is TRBJ1-3, the V gene TRBV2; no clear D gene. The CDR3 sequence is 13 residues long. The V end was cut by 3 bases, the J end by 4 bases, with 7 bases between. In germline, CDR1 is SNHLY, CDR2 FYNNEI. As DNA, the CDR3 is TGTGCCAGCAGTGAGGCAGGAGGAAACACCATATATTTT. This gives the protein CASSEAGGNTIYF.

This rearrangement joins TRBV5-1 to TRBJ1-2; a weak D match, TRBD1 (6 bases). Germline V CDR1 and CDR2: SGHRS, YFSETQ. The CDR3 spans 14 residues. V gave up 0 bases and J gave up 8 bases, with 14 bases separating them. The CDR3 nucleotides are TGCGCCAGCAGCTTGGTATCAGGGGCGGAGGGCTACACCTTC. It is translated as CASSLVSGAEGYTF. Together with reference TRBV5-1 and TRBJ1-2, the CDR3 gives the full variable domain: KAGVTQTPRYLIKTRGQQVTLSCSPISGHRSVSWYQQTPGQGLQFLFEYFSETQRNKGNFPGRFSGRQFSNSRSEMNVSTLELGDSALYLCASSLVSGAEGYTFGSGTRLTVV.

This clone was picked up a small number of times. The chain employs TRBV2 and TRBJ2-5, with D perhaps TRBD2 (6 bases). CDR1 and CDR2 from the germline V gene are SNHLY and FYNNEI. The CDR3 is made up of 14 amino acids. V was shortened by 1 base and J by 4 bases, with 10 bases between the two germline ends. The CDR3 bases are TGTGCCAGCAGTGAAGAGGTCGGGAGAGAGACCCAGTACTTC. It is translated as CASSEEVGRETQYF. The full variable domain, in which reference TRBV2 and TRBJ2-5 provide the parts outside the CDR3, is EPEVTQTPSHQVTQMGQEVILRCVPISNHLYFYWYRQILGQKVEFLVSFYNNEISEKSEIFDDQFSVERPDGSNFTLKIRSTKLEDSAMYFCASSEEVGRETQYFGPGTRLLVL.